This TCR beta chain was sequenced during a study of shared clonotypes between healthy human individuals. The study ran the assay at deep level. The repertoire was sequenced with immunoSEQ multiplex PCR; TCRdb's copy has only in-frame clones and lacks some. The repertoire holds about 2 million clones, with about 95% as singletons. Terminally differentiated effector memory CD45RA+ cells were excluded by CCR7 positive selection of CD45RO-negative cells. For this clone: Its antigen remains unknown.

Overall study findings and caveats: In a handful of donors, around 4.5% of naive CD4 clonotypes appeared in common. As a rule, naive subsets had a larger estimated richness than memory subsets. Non-shared clonotypes displayed generation probabilities falling below those of clonotypes present in all four donors.

Trimming cost V 7 bases and J 4 bases; bases outside gene matches: 18. CDR3 length: 17 residues. Germline CDR1 reads SEHNR; CDR2 reads FQNEAQ (reference sequence). The sequenced material came from naive CD8+ T cells sorted from blood. This TCR came from a man aged 18 to 30 in good health. The chain uses TRBV7-9 and TRBJ2-5, with 7 bases matching TRBD1. The CDR3 reads CASTTLKGQVVRETQYF. DNA of the CDR3: TGTGCCAGCACCACTCTAAAAGGACAGGTAGTTCGAGAGACCCAGTACTTC.